Below are 30 T cell receptor beta chains sequenced from a single sample in a study of shared clonotypes between healthy human individuals (dated by TCRdb to 2020 to 2021). The library came from the immunoSEQ multiplex PCR assay. As stored in TCRdb, this immuneACCESS dataset retains in-frame rearrangements with V and J assigned. A fraction of the clones does not appear; measured against another copy, unresolved V genes explain less than half of the discrepancy, and the remainder lacks a known reason. This sample lists 90,000 to 150,000 clones; around 65% were detected once. The ten largest clonotypes hold roughly 24% of the sample. The source material was memory CD8+ T cells sorted from blood. The intended sense of this specimen's cell subset or site label: CD45RO+ cells pooled with CCR7-negative TemRA cells. The receptors stem from a woman aged 30 to 39 in good health.

V gene TRBV27 combines with J gene TRBJ2-1, with D perhaps TRBD2 (5 bases). V was pared by 1 base and J by 4 bases, with 11 bases between. Germline assignment: CDR1 MNHEY and CDR2 SMNVEV (reference sequence). The length of the CDR3 is 15 residues. The CDR3 sequence is CASSLYRTSYNEQFF. Written as DNA, the CDR3 is TGTGCCAGCAGTTTATATAGGACTTCATACAATGAGCAGTTCTTC.

V is TRBV19 and J is TRBJ2-7; TRBD1 agrees at 9 bases. Trimming removed 4 bases from V and 6 bases from J; junction bases left unmatched: 10. Per the germline V gene, CDR1 is LNHDA and CDR2 is SQIVND (reference sequence). The CDR3 spans 15 residues. In nucleotides, the CDR3 is TGTGCCAGTAGTACCCGGGACAGGGTTTACTTCGAGCAGTACTTC. As protein: CASSTRDRVYFEQYF.

V and J are TRBV2 and TRBJ2-1; 8 nucleotides agree with TRBD1. This CDR3 region has 18 residues. Trimming cost V 1 base and J 2 bases; bases outside gene matches: 10. CDR1 and CDR2 (germline): SNHLY, FYNNEI. CDR3 loop: CASSEVVRTGFPYNEQFF. CDR3 in DNA: TGTGCCAGCAGTGAAGTTGTCAGGACAGGGTTCCCCTACAATGAGCAGTTCTTC. The whole variable domain, remainder taken from reference TRBV2 and TRBJ2-1, is EPEVTQTPSHQVTQMGQEVILRCVPISNHLYFYWYRQILGQKVEFLVSFYNNEISEKSEIFDDQFSVERPDGSNFTLKIRSTKLEDSAMYFCASSEVVRTGFPYNEQFFGPGTRLTVL.

In this sample, this clone turned up many times. This rearrangement joins TRBV7-3 to TRBJ1-1; a possible D gene is TRBD1 (5 bases). Germline V gene data show CDR1 as SGHTA and CDR2 as FQGTGA. V gave up 1 base and J gave up 4 bases, with 7 bases separating them. The CDR3 has 13 residues. CDR3 DNA: TGTGCCAGCAGCTTAAACCAGGGCACTGAAGCTTTCTTT. It specifies CASSLNQGTEAFF.

This clone was seen a handful of times. The CDR3 nucleotides read TGTGCCAGTAGTATAATAGGGGCTGCTAATGAAAAACTGTTTTTT. Protein product: CASSIIGAANEKLFF. This chain joins TRBV19 and TRBJ1-4, with D tentatively TRBD1 (5 bases). V lost 2 bases and J lost 3, with 10 bases in between. Germline CDR1 and CDR2: LNHDA and SQIVND (reference sequence). This CDR3 spans 15 amino acids.

J is TRBJ2-6 and V is TRBV28; the D is unclear. Trimming cost V 6 bases and J 4 bases, with 13 bases left between them. In germline, CDR1 is MDHEN, CDR2 SYDVKM. This CDR3 is built from 15 residues. CDR3: CASSPVPPGANVLTF. For the CDR3, the DNA is TGTGCCAGCAGCCCTGTTCCTCCCGGGGCCAACGTCCTGACTTTC.

This chain links TRBV25-1 with TRBJ1-3; 9 nucleotides line up with TRBD1. CDR3 length: 16 residues. After removal of 1 base from V and 3 bases from J, the junction contained 4 bases not matched to a gene. The germline gives CDR1 MGHDK, CDR2 SYGVNS. CDR3 in DNA: TGTGCCAGCAGTGAATTCGACAGGGGGTATGGAAACACCATATATTTT. Translating it yields CASSEFDRGYGNTIYF.

As regards this clone: This sample also contains other DNA sequences that code for the same CDR3. V is TRBV5-1 and J is TRBJ2-1; 10 nucleotides align to TRBD2. CDR3 length: 15 residues. The V gene end was trimmed by 0 bases and the J gene end by 4 bases; junction bases not matched to a gene: 1. The V gene's germline CDR1 is SGHRS and CDR2 YFSETQ. The CDR3 DNA follows: TGCGCCAGCAGCTTGGCGACTAGCGGGTACAATGAGCAGTTCTTC. It encodes CASSLATSGYNEQFF. Combining the CDR3 with reference TRBV5-1 and TRBJ2-1 gives the whole variable domain KAGVTQTPRYLIKTRGQQVTLSCSPISGHRSVSWYQQTPGQGLQFLFEYFSETQRNKGNFPGRFSGRQFSNSRSEMNVSTLELGDSALYLCASSLATSGYNEQFFGPGTRLTVL.

This clone has just a few counts. The chain couples TRBV30 to TRBJ1-2; D perhaps matches TRBD1 (6 bases). From germline, CDR1 is GTSNPN and CDR2 SVGIG (reference sequence). Trimming cost V 2 bases and J 4 bases, with 14 bases left between them. The CDR3 is 14 residues long. The CDR3 region is CAWSPGVVGYGYTF. The CDR3 nucleotides are TGTGCCTGGAGTCCAGGGGTCGTGGGCTATGGCTACACCTTC. The full variable domain, with the rest looked up from reference TRBV30 and TRBJ1-2, is SQTIHQWPATLVQPVGSPLSLECTVEGTSNPNLYWYRQAAGRGLQLLFYSVGIGQISSEVPQNLSASRPQDRQFILSSKKLLLSDSGFYLCAWSPGVVGYGYTFGSGTRLTVV.

This clone was recorded at least ten times. This sequence joins TRBV4-1 and TRBJ2-7; D is undetermined. This CDR3 spans 16 amino acids. V lost 1 base to trimming and J lost 1 base, with 14 bases between them. Germline V gives CDR1 MGHRA, CDR2 YSYEKL. CDR3 loop: CASSQVLGSPSYEQYF. The CDR3 DNA is TGCGCCAGCAGCCAAGTTTTGGGGTCTCCTTCCTACGAGCAGTACTTC.

This chain links TRBV27 with TRBJ1-1, with D tentatively TRBD1 (5 bases). The CDR3 totals 15 residues. Germline CDR1 and CDR2: MNHEY and SMNVEV (reference sequence). Trimming took 4 bases from V and 4 from J, leaving 16 bases between them. CDR3 bases: TGTGCCAGCAGTTCCTACCGGGGCCAAGTCACTGAAGCTTTCTTT. Translated: CASSSYRGQVTEAFF.

The genes are TRBV6-4 and TRBJ2-1; D may correspond to TRBD1 or TRBD2 (5 bases each). Trimming pared 6 bases from V and 8 bases from J, leaving 23 bases between. This CDR3 contains 16 residues. The V gene's germline CDR1 is MRHNA and CDR2 SNTAGT. CDR3 DNA: TGTGCCAGCAGCGAAACTGGGGGTAATGGCGCTTATGAGCAGTTCTTC. Translating it yields CASSETGGNGAYEQFF.

Remarks on this clone: A far larger clone is just one base off, so this is likely a read error. This chain joins TRBV6-1 and TRBJ2-3; 8 bases are a match to TRBD1. The length of the CDR3 is 14 residues. J gave up 4 bases and V 4 bases, and 4 bases lay outside the gene matches. CDR1 is MNHNS, CDR2 SASEGT, per germline. This CDR3 reads CASSGQGTPDTQYF. CDR3 DNA sequence: TGTGCCAGCAGTGGACAGGGGACGCCAGATACGCAGTATTTT.

This clone has just one count. The CDR3: CASSSIPLAGEQFF. The CDR3 nucleotides are TGTGCCAGCAGCTCCATACCCTTAGCGGGCGAGCAGTTCTTC. The V call is TRBV27, the J call TRBJ2-1; 7 nucleotides match TRBD2. J gave up 10 bases and V 6 bases, and 12 bases lay outside the gene matches. Germline V CDR1 and CDR2: MNHEY, SMNVEV (reference sequence). The CDR3 has 14 residues.

This chain uses TRBV11-3 with TRBJ2-1; TRBD2 might be the D (6 bases). The germline V gene encodes CDR1 SGHNT and CDR2 YENEEA. The CDR3 runs 13 residues. Trimming removed 5 bases from V and 7 bases from J, with 12 bases in between. The CDR3 loop is CASSLAKGNEQFF. CDR3 in DNA: TGTGCCAGCAGCCTAGCGAAGGGAAATGAGCAGTTCTTC.

The V gene is TRBV29-1, the J gene TRBJ1-3; TRBD1 is a possible D gene (5 bases). Trimming stripped 3 bases from V and 0 bases from J, with 12 bases between. The CDR3 totals 15 residues. Germline V gene data show CDR1 as SQVTM and CDR2 as ANQGSEA. Here the CDR3 DNA reads TGCAGCGTTGATTCAGGGCTGAGCTCTGGAAACACCATATATTTT. Amino acids: CSVDSGLSSGNTIYF.

The rearrangement links TRBV5-4 to TRBJ2-3; 10 positions agree with TRBD2. V was pared by 0 bases and J by 4 bases, with 8 bases of the junction left unmatched. CDR1 is SGHNT and CDR2 is YYREEE in the germline V gene (reference sequence). There are 17 residues in the CDR3. The CDR3 spells CASSLVYSGRLADTQYF. CDR3 coding DNA: TGTGCCAGCAGCTTGGTTTATAGCGGGAGGCTTGCAGATACGCAGTATTTT.

Ten or more counts support this clone. Within the sample, other DNA sequences also encode this same CDR3. The chain carries TRBV9 and TRBJ2-5; possibly TRBD2 for D (6 bases). Trimming shortened V by 0 bases and J by 5 bases, and 14 bases separated the two germline ends. Per the germline V gene, CDR1 is SGDLS and CDR2 is YYNGEE. The CDR3 contains 15 residues. CDR3 sequence: CASSVGGAGTETQYF. Written as DNA, the CDR3 is TGTGCCAGCAGCGTAGGCGGGGCGGGGACGGAGACCCAGTACTTC. The full variable domain, with the rest looked up from reference TRBV9 and TRBJ2-5, is DSGVTQTPKHLITATGQRVTLRCSPRSGDLSVYWYQQSLDQGLQFLIQYYNGEERAKGNILERFSAQQFPDLHSELNLSSLELGDSALYFCASSVGGAGTETQYFGPGTRLLVL.

The chain couples TRBV7-9 to TRBJ1-6; D ambiguous. The germline V gene encodes CDR1 SEHNR and CDR2 FQNEAQ (reference sequence). V was trimmed by 0 bases and J by 7 bases, leaving 7 bases between them. The CDR3 consists of 14 residues. CDR3 sequence reads: CASSLAPVNSPLHF. Here the CDR3 DNA reads TGTGCCAGCAGCTTAGCCCCAGTGAATTCACCCCTCCACTTT.

This clone was counted once. The chain joins TRBV5-1 to TRBJ2-3; D not resolved. V lost 5 bases to trimming and J lost 6 bases, with 10 bases between them. Germline loops: CDR1 SGHRS, CDR2 YFSETQ. This CDR3 comprises 12 residues. CDR3 sequence reads: CASRGYFDTQYF. DNA of the CDR3: TGCGCCAGCAGGGGATATTTCGATACGCAGTATTTT. The variable domain in full, with the rest retrieved from reference TRBV5-1 and TRBJ2-3, is KAGVTQTPRYLIKTRGQQVTLSCSPISGHRSVSWYQQTPGQGLQFLFEYFSETQRNKGNFPGRFSGRQFSNSRSEMNVSTLELGDSALYLCASRGYFDTQYFGPGTRLTVL.

V usage is TRBV6-1 and J usage is TRBJ1-4; 11 positions match TRBD1. CDR3 size: 18 residues. Trimming took 4 bases from V and 1 from J; bases not matched to a gene: 8. Looked up from germline, CDR1 is MNHNS and CDR2 is SASEGT. The CDR3 reads CASSAGTGGGVTNEKLFF. The DNA of the CDR3 is TGTGCCAGCAGTGCCGGGACAGGGGGTGGGGTAACTAATGAAAAACTGTTTTTT.

The chain employs TRBV4-2 and TRBJ1-1; no firm D call. From germline, CDR1 is LGHNA and CDR2 YNFKEQ. Trimming removed 1 base at V and 4 bases at J, with 13 bases between. This CDR3 is built from 15 residues. This chain's CDR3 is CASSQVIADFTEAFF. DNA for the CDR3: TGTGCCAGCAGCCAAGTAATTGCCGACTTCACTGAAGCTTTCTTT.

V gene TRBV6-6 combines with J gene TRBJ2-7; 7 positions agree with TRBD1. The germline CDR1 and CDR2 sequences are MNHNY and SVGAGI (reference sequence). CDR3 length equals 14 residues. Trimming at V came to 6 bases and at J to 3 bases, leaving 8 bases not matched to a gene. CDR3 protein: CASREGGFYYEQYF. For the CDR3, the DNA is TGTGCCAGCAGGGAAGGGGGCTTTTACTACGAGCAGTACTTC.

Only one count was recorded for this clone. The gene calls are TRBV10-3 and TRBJ1-4; D unclear. This CDR3 is 17 amino acids long. V was clipped by 0 bases and J by 0 bases, with 11 bases between them. Germline values: CDR1 ENHRY, CDR2 SYGVKD. In DNA, the CDR3 is TGTGCCATCAGTGAGTCTGCAGGCCTTGCAACTAATGAAAAACTGTTTTTT. Translated: CAISESAGLATNEKLFF.

The CDR3 reads CASSKGTGHGDLISYEQYF. CDR3 sequence (DNA): TGTGCCAGCAGCAAAGGAACCGGACACGGTGATTTAATATCCTACGAGCAGTACTTC. V and J are TRBV21-1 and TRBJ2-7; the table gives TRBD1 as D, unverified against the DNA. TRBV21-1 is recorded as a pseudogene. CDR3 length: 19 amino acids.

The chain has TRBV5-4 and TRBJ1-1, with D unresolved. The ends were cut back, 2 bases at V and 2 bases at J, with 10 bases in the middle. Germline CDR1 reads SGHNT; CDR2 reads YYREEE (reference sequence). The CDR3 covers 14 residues. CDR3 region: CASSFSGLNTEAFF. The CDR3 nucleotides read TGTGCCAGCAGCTTTTCGGGCCTCAACACTGAAGCTTTCTTT.

V is TRBV6-1 and J is TRBJ1-5; TRBD1 is a possible D gene (6 bases). V dropped 2 bases and J dropped 0 bases, with 17 bases sitting between them. From germline, CDR1 is MNHNS and CDR2 SASEGT. The CDR3 is made up of 18 amino acids. Here the CDR3 DNA reads TGTGCCAGCAGTGAAATTGGCGAAAGGGGGTATAGCAATCAGCCCCAGCATTTT. Encoded protein: CASSEIGERGYSNQPQHF.

This clone appeared a few times. The CDR3 sequence is CASSPQRDSYNEQFF. The CDR3 nucleotides are TGTGCCAGCAGCCCCCAGAGGGATTCCTACAATGAGCAGTTCTTC. The J gene is TRBJ2-1, the V gene TRBV4-2; tentative D call: TRBD2 (5 bases). CDR1 and CDR2 (germline): LGHNA, YNFKEQ. Trimming cost V 4 bases and J 1 base, with 11 bases left between them. The CDR3 has 15 amino acids.

The genes are TRBV4-1 and TRBJ2-5; D gene uncertain. Trimming stripped 0 bases from V and 1 base from J, with 9 bases between. The CDR3 consists of 15 residues. Germline V lookup: CDR1 MGHRA, CDR2 YSYEKL. This CDR3 reads CASSQDRGSQETQYF. The CDR3 DNA reads as TGCGCCAGCAGCCAAGATCGAGGCAGCCAAGAGACCCAGTACTTC.

This clone was seen at least ten times. The chain employs TRBV28 and TRBJ2-7, with 12 nucleotides matching TRBD2. CDR1 is MDHEN and CDR2 is SYDVKM in the germline V gene. The CDR3 loop spans 15 amino acids. The trim removed 7 bases at V and 1 base at J, leaving 5 bases unmatched. Here the CDR3 DNA reads TGTGCCAGCAATCTAGCGGGAGGGCAGTCCTACGAGCAGTACTTC. This encodes CASNLAGGQSYEQYF.